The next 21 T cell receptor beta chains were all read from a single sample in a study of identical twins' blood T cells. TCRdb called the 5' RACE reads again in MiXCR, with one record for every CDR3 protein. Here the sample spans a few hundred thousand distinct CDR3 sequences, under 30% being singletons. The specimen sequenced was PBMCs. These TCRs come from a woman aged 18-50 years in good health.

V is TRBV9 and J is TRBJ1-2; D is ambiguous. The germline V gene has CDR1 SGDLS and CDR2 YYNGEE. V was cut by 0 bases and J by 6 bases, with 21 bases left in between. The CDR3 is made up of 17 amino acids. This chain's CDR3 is CASSVELAAPSANGYTF. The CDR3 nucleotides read TGTGCCAGCAGCGTAGAATTGGCGGCCCCTTCGGCTAATGGCTACACCTTC.

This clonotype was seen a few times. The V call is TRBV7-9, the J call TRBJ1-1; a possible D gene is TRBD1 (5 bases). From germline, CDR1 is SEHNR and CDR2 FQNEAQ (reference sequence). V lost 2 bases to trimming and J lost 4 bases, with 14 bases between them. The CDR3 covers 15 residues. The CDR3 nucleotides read TGTGCCAGCAGCTTACCCTCGTCAAGGGGCACTGAAGCTTTCTTT. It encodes CASSLPSSRGTEAFF.

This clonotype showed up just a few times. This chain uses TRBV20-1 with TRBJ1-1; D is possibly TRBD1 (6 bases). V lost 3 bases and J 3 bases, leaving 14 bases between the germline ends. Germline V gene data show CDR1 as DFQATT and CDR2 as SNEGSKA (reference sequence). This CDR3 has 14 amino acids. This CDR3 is CSARDSQGDTEAFF. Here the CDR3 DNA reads TGCAGTGCTAGGGACAGCCAAGGGGACACTGAAGCTTTCTTT.

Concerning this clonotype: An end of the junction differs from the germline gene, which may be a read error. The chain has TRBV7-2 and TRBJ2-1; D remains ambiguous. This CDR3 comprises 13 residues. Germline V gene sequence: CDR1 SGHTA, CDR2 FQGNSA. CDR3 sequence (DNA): TGTGCCGGCAGCACGGGCTCCTACAATGAGCAGTTCTTC. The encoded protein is CAGSTGSYNEQFF.

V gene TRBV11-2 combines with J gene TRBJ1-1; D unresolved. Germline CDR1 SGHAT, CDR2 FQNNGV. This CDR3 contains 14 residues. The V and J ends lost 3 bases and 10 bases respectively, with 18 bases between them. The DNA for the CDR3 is TGTGCCAGCAGCTTTTCCGGGTTGGCCTATGGAGCTTTCTTT. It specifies CASSFSGLAYGAFF.

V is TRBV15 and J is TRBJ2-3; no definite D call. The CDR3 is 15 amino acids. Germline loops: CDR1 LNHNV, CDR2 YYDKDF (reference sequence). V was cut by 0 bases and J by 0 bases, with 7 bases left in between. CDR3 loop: CATSRERRSTDTQYF. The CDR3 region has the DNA TGTGCCACCAGCAGAGAGAGGAGAAGCACAGATACGCAGTATTTT.

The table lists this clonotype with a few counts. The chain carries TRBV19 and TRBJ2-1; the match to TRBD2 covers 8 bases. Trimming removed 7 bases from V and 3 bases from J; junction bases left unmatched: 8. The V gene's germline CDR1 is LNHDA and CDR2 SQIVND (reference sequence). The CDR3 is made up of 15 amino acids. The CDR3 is CASTPRGGIYNEQFF. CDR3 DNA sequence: TGTGCCAGTACACCCCGGGGGGGCATCTACAATGAGCAGTTCTTC.

CDR3 DNA sequence: TGTGCCACAGGGGGACAGTTGAACACTGAAGCTTTCTTT. Translation: CATGGQLNTEAFF. The chain couples TRBV6-1 to TRBJ1-1; 7 nucleotides align to TRBD1. Germline V lookup: CDR1 MNHNS, CDR2 SASEGT. V was clipped by 10 bases and J by 0 bases; unmatched bases: 5. This CDR3 spans 13 amino acids.

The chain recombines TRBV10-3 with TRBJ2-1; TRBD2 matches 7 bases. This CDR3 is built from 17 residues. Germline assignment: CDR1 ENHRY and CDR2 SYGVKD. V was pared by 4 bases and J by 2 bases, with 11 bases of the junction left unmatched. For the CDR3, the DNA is TGTGCCATCAGTGGGTATAGCGGGTCTTCCACCTACAATGAGCAGTTCTTC. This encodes CAISGYSGSSTYNEQFF.

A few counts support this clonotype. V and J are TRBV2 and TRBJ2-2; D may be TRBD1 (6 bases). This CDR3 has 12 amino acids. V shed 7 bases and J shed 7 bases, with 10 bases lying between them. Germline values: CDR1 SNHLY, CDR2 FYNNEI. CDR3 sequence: CASTRQDGELFF. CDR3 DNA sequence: TGTGCCAGCACCAGACAGGACGGGGAGCTGTTTTTT.

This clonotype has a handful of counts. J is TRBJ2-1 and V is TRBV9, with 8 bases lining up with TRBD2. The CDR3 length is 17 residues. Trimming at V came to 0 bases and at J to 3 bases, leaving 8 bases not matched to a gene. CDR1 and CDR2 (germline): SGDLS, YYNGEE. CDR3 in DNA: TGTGCCAGCAGCGTAGACGGGAGGGCGGCCGACTACAATGAGCAGTTCTTC. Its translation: CASSVDGRAADYNEQFF.

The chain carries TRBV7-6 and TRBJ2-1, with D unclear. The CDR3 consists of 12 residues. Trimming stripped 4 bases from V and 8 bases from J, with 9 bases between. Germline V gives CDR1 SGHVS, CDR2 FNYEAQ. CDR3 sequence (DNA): TGTGCCAGCAGCTGGGGATGGGATGAGCAGTTCTTC. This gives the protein CASSWGWDEQFF. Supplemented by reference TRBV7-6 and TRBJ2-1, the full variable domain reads GAGVSQSPRYKVTKRGQDVALRCDPISGHVSLYWYRQALGQGPEFLTYFNYEAQQDKSGLPNDRFSAERPEGSISTLTIQRTEQRDSAMYRCASSWGWDEQFFGPGTRLTVL.

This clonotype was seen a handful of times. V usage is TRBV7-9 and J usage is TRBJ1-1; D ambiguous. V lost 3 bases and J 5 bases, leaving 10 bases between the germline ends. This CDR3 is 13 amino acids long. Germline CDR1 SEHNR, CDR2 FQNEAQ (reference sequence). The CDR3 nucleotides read TGTGCCAGCAGCTTCGAGGCGGGGACTGAAGCTTTCTTT. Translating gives CASSFEAGTEAFF.

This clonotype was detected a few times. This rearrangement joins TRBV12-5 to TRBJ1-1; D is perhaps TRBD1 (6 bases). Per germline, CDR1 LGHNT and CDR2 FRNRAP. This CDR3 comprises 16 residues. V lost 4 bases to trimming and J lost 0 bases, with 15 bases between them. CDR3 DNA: TGTGCTAGTGGTTCGCTTTGGACAGTCATGAACACTGAAGCTTTCTTT. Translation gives CASGSLWTVMNTEAFF.

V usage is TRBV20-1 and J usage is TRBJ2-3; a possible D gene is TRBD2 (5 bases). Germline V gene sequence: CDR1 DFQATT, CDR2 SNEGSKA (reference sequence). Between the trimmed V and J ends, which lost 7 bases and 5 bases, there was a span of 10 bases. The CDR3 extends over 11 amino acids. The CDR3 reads CSVGRGDTQYF. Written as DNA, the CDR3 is TGCAGTGTTGGACGGGGAGATACGCAGTATTTT.

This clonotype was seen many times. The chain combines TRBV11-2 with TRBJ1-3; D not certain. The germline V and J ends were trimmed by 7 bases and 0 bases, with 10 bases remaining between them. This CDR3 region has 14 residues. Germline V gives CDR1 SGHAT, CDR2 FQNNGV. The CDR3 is CASTVLYSGNTIYF. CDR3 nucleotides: TGTGCCAGCACGGTCCTCTACTCTGGAAACACCATATATTTT. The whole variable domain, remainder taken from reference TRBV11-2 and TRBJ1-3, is EAGVAQSPRYKIIEKRQSVAFWCNPISGHATLYWYQQILGQGPKLLIQFQNNGVVDDSQLPKDRFSAERLKGVDSTLKIQPAKLEDSAVYLCASTVLYSGNTIYFGEGSWLTVV.

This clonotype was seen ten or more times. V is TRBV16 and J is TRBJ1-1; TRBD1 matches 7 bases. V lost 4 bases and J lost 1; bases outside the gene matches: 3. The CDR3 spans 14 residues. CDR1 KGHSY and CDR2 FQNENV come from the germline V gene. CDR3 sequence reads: CASSPYRGNTEAFF. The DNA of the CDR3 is TGTGCCAGCAGCCCCTACAGGGGGAACACTGAAGCTTTCTTT.

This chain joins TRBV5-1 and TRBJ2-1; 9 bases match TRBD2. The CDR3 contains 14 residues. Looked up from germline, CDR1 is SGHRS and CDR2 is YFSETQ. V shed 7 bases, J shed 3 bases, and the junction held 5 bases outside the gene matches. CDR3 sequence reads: CASGGLANYNEQFF. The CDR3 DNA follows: TGCGCCAGCGGCGGACTAGCGAACTACAATGAGCAGTTCTTC.

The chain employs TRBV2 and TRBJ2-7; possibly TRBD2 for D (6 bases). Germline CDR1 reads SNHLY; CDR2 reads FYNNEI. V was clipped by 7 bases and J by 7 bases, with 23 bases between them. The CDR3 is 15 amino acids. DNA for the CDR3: TGTGCCAGCAATCCCTATAGCGGTTATACTCAAGAGCAGTACTTC. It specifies CASNPYSGYTQEQYF.

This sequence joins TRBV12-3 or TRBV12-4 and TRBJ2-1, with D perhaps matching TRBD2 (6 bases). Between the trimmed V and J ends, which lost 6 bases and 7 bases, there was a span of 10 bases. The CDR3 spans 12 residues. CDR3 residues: CASRRGENEQFF. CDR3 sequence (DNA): TGTGCCAGCAGACGCGGGGAAAATGAGCAGTTCTTC.

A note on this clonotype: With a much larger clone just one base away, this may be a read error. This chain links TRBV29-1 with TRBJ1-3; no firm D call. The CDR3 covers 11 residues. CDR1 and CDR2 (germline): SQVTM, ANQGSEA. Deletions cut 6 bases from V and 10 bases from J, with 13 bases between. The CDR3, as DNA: TGCAGCGTCCAAGGGTACTGGACCATATATTTT. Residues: CSVQGYWTIYF.